This TCR beta chain was profiled in a study of shared clonotypes between healthy human individuals. The overall study: Per donor, three plates held CD4 naive cells, three held CD4 memory, two held CD8 naive and one held CD8 memory. The study's findings and limits: Read depth was anticipated to influence clonotype sharing among donors. The authors sampled blood alone, and tissue repertoires likely differ.

The V gene's germline CDR1 is MNHNY and CDR2 SVGAGI (reference sequence). V was pared by 8 bases and J by 5 bases, with 19 bases between. The CDR3 sequence is 14 residues long. Produced via immunoSEQ multiplex PCR; TCRdb's table is partial and in-frame only. The data show about 2.3 million clones, with more than 80% seen just once and under 0.45% held by the top ten. Turning to this clone: Its antigen is still unknown.

The sample consisted of naive CD4+ T cells from PBMCs. The subset: CD45RA+ positively selected. The rearrangement links TRBV6-6 to TRBJ2-7; unclear D gene. This clonotype was obtained from a man between 18 and 29 years old in good health. Some clones in this sample may be carry-over from other donors' samples. CDR3 coding DNA: TGTGCCAGCCGCTCCAGGCAGGCCCCTGACGAGCAGTACTTC. Translating gives CASRSRQAPDEQYF.